The entry that follows covers one T cell receptor beta chain sequence. This entry belongs to a study of control samples from healthy donors and cancer patients. Trimming stripped 7 bases from V and 7 bases from J, with 16 bases between. The germline CDR1 and CDR2 sequences are LNHDA and SQIVND (reference sequence). This CDR3 contains 14 residues. Repertoires were generated with immunoSEQ multiplex PCR, while TCRdb's copy carries only in-frame clones and drops some. The sample comprises around 84,000 clones, 91% of which are singletons, and approximately 15% rests with the top ten. This chain uses TRBV19 with TRBJ2-2; D gene uncertain. The TCR comes from a man aged 25 to 45 in good health. Sequenced: blood. CDR3 sequence: CASKLDLSIGELFF. CDR3 nucleotides: TGTGCCAGTAAACTCGACCTAAGTATCGGGGAGCTGTTTTTT.